Following are 24 T cell receptor beta chains from one sample sequenced in a study of neoadjuvant anti-PD-1 for oral cavity cancer. Time point defined: after neoadjuvant nivolumab, at surgical resection. TCRdb's copy holds only in-frame clones and misses some; the assay was immunoSEQ multiplex PCR. The sample holds about 68,000 clones, 70% to 90% seen once. This specimen consisted of PBMCs, obtained after nivolumab (anti-PD-1) treatment. These receptor sequences come from a person between 35 and 79 years old with oral cavity squamous cell carcinoma.

V and J are TRBV2 and TRBJ1-1; D remains ambiguous. This CDR3 is built from 11 residues. The V end was cut by 3 bases, the J end by 7 bases, with 6 bases between. Per germline, CDR1 SNHLY and CDR2 FYNNEI. DNA of the CDR3: TGTGCCAGCAGTGAGGCAGGTGAAGCTTTCTTT. This encodes CASSEAGEAFF.

This rearrangement joins TRBV19 to TRBJ1-1; possibly TRBD1 for D (5 bases). This CDR3 has 14 amino acids. Trimming removed 3 bases from V and 5 bases from J, with 13 bases in between. Germline values: CDR1 LNHDA, CDR2 SQIVND (reference sequence). The CDR3: CASSILRGRTEAFF. The CDR3 DNA follows: TGTGCCAGTAGTATCTTGAGGGGACGGACTGAAGCTTTCTTT.

The V call is TRBV6-5, the J call TRBJ2-1; no clear D gene. V was clipped by 2 bases and J by 4 bases, with 9 bases between them. The CDR3 is made up of 14 amino acids. CDR1 is MNHEY and CDR2 is SVGAGI in the germline V gene. Here the CDR3 DNA reads TGTGCCAGCAGTTACCGCGGCGATTACAATGAGCAGTTCTTC. As protein: CASSYRGDYNEQFF.

The chain carries TRBV27 and TRBJ1-2; 9 positions agree with TRBD1. Germline V gene sequence: CDR1 MNHEY, CDR2 SMNVEV (reference sequence). The ends lost 6 bases at V and 3 bases at J; junction bases unmatched: 2. This CDR3 spans 13 amino acids. The DNA for the CDR3 is TGTGCCAGCAGGGGACAGGGTTACTATGGCTACACCTTC. Translating gives CASRGQGYYGYTF.

The gene calls are TRBV15 and TRBJ1-1; TRBD1 matches 8 bases. The CDR3 has 13 amino acids. The germline CDR1 and CDR2 sequences are LNHNV and YYDKDF (reference sequence). J was trimmed by 4 bases and V by 5 bases; bases with no gene match: 3. CDR3 sequence: CATSSTGVTEAFF. CDR3 nucleotide sequence: TGTGCCACCAGCTCGACAGGGGTCACTGAAGCTTTCTTT. The entire variable domain, with the rest obtained from reference TRBV15 and TRBJ1-1, is as follows: DAMVIQNPRYQVTQFGKPVTLSCSQTLNHNVMYWYQQKSSQAPKLLFHYYDKDFNNEADTPDNFQSRRPNTSFCFLDIRSPGLGDTAMYLCATSSTGVTEAFFGQGTRLTVV.

This rearrangement joins TRBV4-1 to TRBJ2-7; 7 bases are a match to TRBD2. This CDR3 spans 15 amino acids. Germline V gives CDR1 MGHRA, CDR2 YSYEKL. The V gene end was trimmed by 0 bases and the J gene end by 0 bases; junction bases not matched to a gene: 2. CDR3 DNA: TGCGCCAGCAGCCAAGAAGGGACTATCTCCTACGAGCAGTACTTC. It translates to CASSQEGTISYEQYF.

The chain carries TRBV10-3 and TRBJ2-7, with D perhaps matching TRBD1 or TRBD2 (5 bases each). CDR3 length: 18 amino acids. V was pared by 4 bases and J by 3 bases, with 25 bases between. The germline V gene encodes CDR1 ENHRY and CDR2 SYGVKD. The CDR3 bases are TGTGCCATCAGTGGGGCGGGTCCATCGGGACGGTCTTTCTACGAGCAGTACTTC. This codes for CAISGAGPSGRSFYEQYF.

The V call is TRBV6-7, the J call TRBJ2-1, with D uncertain. TRBV6-7 is an ORF; its function is uncertain. The CDR3 totals 16 residues. Trimming stripped 6 bases from V and 0 bases from J, with 15 bases between. The CDR3, as DNA: TGTGCCAGCAGCCTCAACCCCTACCACTCCTACAATGAGCAGTTCTTC. Translated: CASSLNPYHSYNEQFF.

The V call is TRBV7-8, the J call TRBJ1-1; D remains ambiguous. The germline V gene encodes CDR1 SGHVS and CDR2 FQNEAQ. Trimming took off 5 bases at V and 8 bases at J, with 9 bases between the two ends. CDR3 length: 11 residues. CDR3 in amino acids: CASSHSREAFF. In DNA form, the CDR3 reads TGTGCCAGCAGCCATTCACGGGAAGCTTTCTTT.

The rearrangement uses TRBV10-3 and TRBJ2-2; no clear D gene. The CDR3 extends over 12 amino acids. Germline V gene data show CDR1 as ENHRY and CDR2 as SYGVKD. Trimming cost V 4 bases and J 5 bases, with 5 bases left between them. Written as DNA, the CDR3 is TGTGCCATCAGTGTAGGGACCGGGGAGCTGTTTTTT. Translating it yields CAISVGTGELFF.

The V call is TRBV10-3, the J call TRBJ2-2, with 7 bases fitting TRBD2. Trimming removed 4 bases from V and 3 bases from J; junction bases left unmatched: 2. Germline V CDR1 and CDR2: ENHRY, SYGVKD. This CDR3 comprises 14 residues. The CDR3 is CAISGLADTGELFF. The CDR3 region has the DNA TGTGCCATCAGTGGGCTAGCGGACACCGGGGAGCTGTTTTTT.

V gene TRBV19 combines with J gene TRBJ1-1, with a possible D match to TRBD1 (5 bases). V was cut by 6 bases and J by 1 base, with 15 bases left in between. There are 15 residues in the CDR3. Germline CDR1 and CDR2: LNHDA and SQIVND (reference sequence). Here the CDR3 reads CASRSVGQPNTEAFF. The CDR3, as DNA: TGTGCCAGTAGGTCAGTGGGGCAGCCGAACACTGAAGCTTTCTTT.

The chain carries TRBV4-1 and TRBJ1-5; the D is unclear. The germline V and J ends were trimmed by 0 bases and 7 bases, with 13 bases remaining between them. The V gene's germline CDR1 is MGHRA and CDR2 YSYEKL. The CDR3 has 15 residues. The CDR3 DNA reads as TGCGCCAGCAGCCAAGATGGCACGGCCCGCCAGCCCCAGCATTTT. Translating it yields CASSQDGTARQPQHF.

As regards this clone: The junction and the germline gene differ at one end; a read error may be behind it. The gene calls are TRBV28 and TRBJ2-2; no firm D call. Germline assignment: CDR1 MDHEN and CDR2 SYDVKM. This CDR3 has 12 amino acids. DNA for the CDR3: TGTGCCAGCGGTTTAAACACCGGGGAGCTGTTTTTT. The encoded protein is CASGLNTGELFF.

The chain carries TRBV5-4 and TRBJ2-1; TRBD2 agrees at 10 bases. J lost 3 bases, V lost 0 bases, and 3 bases had no gene match. Germline lookup yields CDR1 SGHNT and CDR2 YYREEE (reference sequence). The CDR3 totals 16 residues. Here the CDR3 reads CASSLASGGNYNEQFF. CDR3 nucleotides: TGTGCCAGCAGCTTGGCTAGCGGGGGAAACTACAATGAGCAGTTCTTC.

This sequence joins TRBV10-3 and TRBJ2-2; no definite D call. The CDR3 runs to 16 residues. CDR1 is ENHRY, CDR2 SYGVKD, per germline. V was pared by 0 bases and J by 6 bases, with 14 bases between. The CDR3 DNA reads TGTGCCATCAGTGAGTCTAGATCCTCGGTCTCCGGGGAGCTGTTTTTT. This gives the protein CAISESRSSVSGELFF.

J is TRBJ2-7 and V is TRBV5-1, with D perhaps TRBD1 (6 bases). V was trimmed by 0 bases and J by 1 base, leaving 11 bases between them. The CDR3 covers 15 residues. In germline, CDR1 is SGHRS, CDR2 YFSETQ. The CDR3 DNA follows: TGCGCCAGCAGCTTGGGGACAGCGACATCCTACGAGCAGTACTTC. It is translated as CASSLGTATSYEQYF.

The V call is TRBV14, the J call TRBJ2-1; the D is unclear. Germline V gives CDR1 SGHDN, CDR2 FVKESK. The CDR3 is made up of 18 amino acids. Trimming removed 2 bases at V and 3 bases at J, with 20 bases between. The CDR3 loop is CASSQIWGFSTGYNEQFF. The CDR3, as DNA: TGTGCCAGCAGCCAAATTTGGGGTTTTTCAACTGGCTACAATGAGCAGTTCTTC. Complete variable domain (other parts from reference TRBV14 and TRBJ2-1): EAGVTQFPSHSVIEKGQTVTLRCDPISGHDNLYWYRRVMGKEIKFLLHFVKESKQDESGMPNNRFLAERTGGTYSTLKVQPAELEDSGVYFCASSQIWGFSTGYNEQFFGPGTRLTVL.

V usage is TRBV7-9 and J usage is TRBJ2-5; TRBD1 or TRBD2 may be the D gene (5 bases each). Trimming took 4 bases from V and 2 from J, leaving 8 bases between them. The CDR3 spans 13 residues. Germline-derived CDR1 and CDR2 are SEHNR and FQNEAQ (reference sequence). CDR3 sequence: CASSWDAQETQYF. CDR3 nucleotides: TGTGCCAGCAGCTGGGACGCTCAAGAGACCCAGTACTTC.

The chain couples TRBV2 to TRBJ2-7; D call uncertain. Trimming left V 3 bases short and J 0 bases short, with 6 bases between. CDR1 and CDR2 (germline): SNHLY, FYNNEI. The CDR3 runs to 13 residues. The CDR3 coding sequence is TGTGCCAGCAGTGACCCGAGCTCCTACGAGCAGTACTTC. As protein: CASSDPSSYEQYF. Drawing the rest from reference TRBV2 and TRBJ2-7, the complete variable domain is EPEVTQTPSHQVTQMGQEVILRCVPISNHLYFYWYRQILGQKVEFLVSFYNNEISEKSEIFDDQFSVERPDGSNFTLKIRSTKLEDSAMYFCASSDPSSYEQYFGPGTRLTVT.

The V gene is TRBV6-5, the J gene TRBJ1-4; D call uncertain. The CDR3 consists of 14 residues. Germline V gives CDR1 MNHEY, CDR2 SVGAGI. V gave up 4 bases and J gave up 4 bases, with 10 bases separating them. The chain's CDR3 is CASSLTYSNEKLFF. In nucleotides, the CDR3 is TGTGCCAGCAGTTTAACCTACAGTAATGAAAAACTGTTTTTT.

This clone was found once. The chain uses TRBV6-5 and TRBJ2-4; 8 bases line up with TRBD1. The CDR3 loop spans 12 amino acids. The junction had 0 bases not matched to a gene; V was cut back by 6 bases and J by 5 bases. Per the germline V gene, CDR1 is MNHEY and CDR2 is SVGAGI. The CDR3 here is CASRTGENIQYF. The CDR3 DNA sequence: TGTGCCAGCAGGACAGGGGAAAACATTCAGTACTTC.

The chain recombines TRBV6-5 with TRBJ1-1; D is possibly TRBD1 (5 bases). V lost 6 bases to trimming and J lost 2 bases, with 16 bases between them. This CDR3 contains 15 residues. The V gene's germline CDR1 is MNHEY and CDR2 SVGAGI. The CDR3 DNA sequence: TGTGCCAGCAGACTCCGGGACCTTGGAAACACTGAAGCTTTCTTT. This encodes CASRLRDLGNTEAFF.

This chain uses TRBV2 with TRBJ1-2; D is unresolved. The V gene lost 8 bases and the J gene lost 4 bases, with 11 bases spanning the gap. The CDR3 has 12 amino acids. The germline CDR1 and CDR2 sequences are SNHLY and FYNNEI. The DNA of the CDR3 is TGTGCCAGCGCCCGGGAGGGCTATGGCTACACCTTC. It translates to CASAREGYGYTF.